The 20 T cell receptor beta chains below all came from one sample that was sequenced in a study of neurological immune-mediated disorders. One entry per CDR3 protein results from TCRdb running MiXCR on the 5' RACE reads. The data contain 35,000 to 50,000 distinct CDR3 sequences, approximately 14% of them seen just once; the ten biggest clones take up approximately 4%. Sequenced material: CD4+ T cells from blood. These receptors were taken from a woman aged 60-75 years with HTLV-1-associated myelopathy (HAM/TSP).

There are many counts of this clonotype. The chain joins TRBV5-6 to TRBJ1-2; 7 nucleotides line up with TRBD1. CDR3 length: 14 residues. J lost 5 bases, V lost 4 bases, and 8 bases had no gene match. Germline V gene sequence: CDR1 SGHDT, CDR2 YYEEEE. The CDR3: CASSLGQNLYGYTF. CDR3 coding DNA: TGTGCCAGCAGCCTGGGACAGAATCTATATGGCTACACCTTC.

There are many counts of this clonotype. The V and J genes are TRBV11-2 and TRBJ2-5; D may be TRBD2 (7 bases). Germline V gives CDR1 SGHAT, CDR2 FQNNGV. The CDR3 spans 15 residues. V dropped 4 bases and J dropped 1 base, with 13 bases sitting between them. Written as DNA, the CDR3 is TGTGCCAGCAGCTCGGGGAGGGGGGCCCAAGAGACCCAGTACTTC. Translating gives CASSSGRGAQETQYF.

This clonotype is termed large. The chain combines TRBV5-1 with TRBJ1-1; 8 positions match TRBD1. The CDR3 spans 14 residues. With V trimmed by 4 bases and J by 6 bases, 8 bases remained unmatched. Germline V gene lookup returns CDR1 SGHRS and CDR2 YFSETQ. The CDR3 region is CASSLSGGRAEAFF. CDR3 bases: TGCGCCAGCAGCCTATCAGGGGGCCGGGCTGAAGCTTTCTTT.

This clonotype was counted at least ten times. The CDR3 loop reads CATSSFRGLGEKLFF. CDR3 coding DNA: TGTGCCACCAGCTCCTTCAGGGGATTGGGAGAAAAACTGTTTTTT. This chain links TRBV15 with TRBJ1-4; maybe TRBD1 (6 bases). CDR1 and CDR2 (germline): LNHNV, YYDKDF (reference sequence). V was pared by 5 bases and J by 8 bases, with 18 bases between. The CDR3 is 15 residues long.

This clonotype was detected ten times or more. The gene calls are TRBV18 and TRBJ1-1; the match to TRBD1 covers 10 bases. V was pared by 6 bases and J by 4 bases, with 5 bases of the junction left unmatched. The V gene's germline CDR1 is KGHSH and CDR2 LQKENI. This CDR3 spans 14 amino acids. The CDR3 region is CASSPGQGGTEAFF. DNA for the CDR3: TGTGCCAGCTCCCCCGGACAGGGGGGCACTGAAGCTTTCTTT.

This clonotype was seen repeatedly, ten times or more. This chain joins TRBV5-1 and TRBJ2-3; possibly TRBD1 for D (6 bases). The length of the CDR3 is 16 residues. With 0 bases removed from V and 1 base from J, the gap between germline ends came to 12 bases. The germline V gene has CDR1 SGHRS and CDR2 YFSETQ. The CDR3 protein is CASSLEGDRRTDTQYF. The CDR3, as DNA: TGCGCCAGCAGCTTGGAGGGGGATCGGCGCACAGATACGCAGTATTTT.

This clonotype was detected a few times. The junction does not match germline at one end; this may be a read error. V gene TRBV24-1 combines with J gene TRBJ2-3, with D hard to call. Germline loops: CDR1 KGHDR, CDR2 SFDVKD. The CDR3 loop spans 12 amino acids. CDR3 protein: CATSDPTDTQYF. CDR3 DNA sequence: TGTGCCACCAGTGATCCCACAGATACGCAGTATTTC.

At least ten counts were recorded for this clonotype. V gene TRBV5-1 combines with J gene TRBJ2-1; TRBD2 matches 9 bases. Germline V gene data show CDR1 as SGHRS and CDR2 as YFSETQ. The junction had 16 bases not matched to a gene; V was cut back by 2 bases and J by 4 bases. The length of the CDR3 is 19 residues. CDR3 sequence: CASSFFAQRGAGGYNEQFF. The CDR3 DNA is TGCGCCAGCAGCTTTTTCGCCCAGCGGGGGGCCGGGGGGTACAATGAGCAGTTCTTC.

By share of the sample, this clonotype is medium-sized. The chain combines TRBV7-2 with TRBJ2-1; 13 positions agree with TRBD2. The CDR3 runs 15 residues. V lost 6 bases, J lost 6 bases, and 5 bases stayed unmatched. Looked up from germline, CDR1 is SGHTA and CDR2 is FQGNSA. The DNA of the CDR3 is TGTGCCAGCAGACGACTAGCGGGGGGTGGCAATGAGCAGTTCTTC. Translating gives CASRRLAGGGNEQFF.

In this sample, this clonotype turned up many times. The chain has TRBV29-1 and TRBJ1-4; D uncertain. Between the trimmed V and J ends, which lost 4 bases and 1 base, there was a span of 13 bases. This CDR3 contains 15 residues. Germline V lookup: CDR1 SQVTM, CDR2 ANQGSEA. The CDR3, as DNA: TGCAGCGTTGTTAGGTTCGGAGGAACTAATGAAAAACTGTTTTTT. Protein product: CSVVRFGGTNEKLFF.

This clonotype was observed at least ten times. V is TRBV30 and J is TRBJ2-1, with TRBD2 matching over 10 bases. Trimming took 8 bases from V and 6 from J; bases not matched to a gene: 7. The CDR3 contains 13 residues. CDR1 and CDR2 (germline): GTSNPN, SVGIG (reference sequence). DNA for the CDR3: TGTGCCGGCTCGAGACTAGCGGGCAATGAGCAGTTCTTC. As protein: CAGSRLAGNEQFF.

This clonotype has ten or more counts. The chain combines TRBV7-3 with TRBJ2-3; 8 bases line up with TRBD1. The V and J ends lost 6 bases and 5 bases, in that order; junction bases with no gene match: 10. Per germline, CDR1 SGHTA and CDR2 FQGTGA. The CDR3 runs 15 residues. The CDR3 region is CASSLHGTGRDTQYF. The CDR3 DNA reads as TGTGCCAGCAGTCTACACGGGACAGGCAGAGATACGCAGTATTTT.

By frequency in the sample, this clonotype is medium-sized. CDR3 region: CASSLLQNNEQFF. The DNA for the CDR3 is TGTGCCAGCAGCTTGTTACAAAACAATGAGCAGTTCTTC. This chain links TRBV5-5 with TRBJ2-1; no definite D call. Trimming stripped 1 base from V and 5 bases from J, with 7 bases between. The CDR3 has 13 residues. Germline loops: CDR1 SGHKS, CDR2 YYEKEE (reference sequence).

This clonotype was observed at least ten times. The chain carries TRBV5-1 and TRBJ1-4; a weak D match, TRBD1 (6 bases). Trimming shortened V by 4 bases and J by 0 bases, and 13 bases separated the two germline ends. This CDR3 has 16 amino acids. The germline gives CDR1 SGHRS, CDR2 YFSETQ. The CDR3 sequence is CASSLTGSATNEKLFF. In DNA form, the CDR3 reads TGCGCCAGCAGCCTGACAGGTTCTGCAACTAATGAAAAACTGTTTTTT.

This clonotype occurred many times. This rearrangement joins TRBV12-3 or TRBV12-4 to TRBJ2-3; D unclear. This CDR3 comprises 15 residues. V was shortened by 6 bases and J by 0 bases, with 13 bases between the two germline ends. This CDR3 reads CASSPWGFSTDTQYF. Here the CDR3 DNA reads TGTGCCAGCAGCCCCTGGGGATTTAGCACAGATACGCAGTATTTT.

On this clonotype: One end of the junction fails to match germline, which may point to a read error. The gene calls are TRBV10-1 and TRBJ2-3, with D unclear. The CDR3 contains 12 residues. The germline gives CDR1 WNHNN, CDR2 SYGVQD (reference sequence). The CDR3 DNA reads as TGCGCAAGCAGTCAGAGCACAGATACGCAGTATTTT. It translates to CASSQSTDTQYF.

This clonotype was counted many times. The rearrangement links TRBV5-1 to TRBJ1-5; D call uncertain. The V and J ends lost 0 bases and 5 bases respectively, with 12 bases between them. Looked up from germline, CDR1 is SGHRS and CDR2 is YFSETQ. CDR3 length: 15 amino acids. CDR3 DNA sequence: TGCGCCAGCAGCTTGGACGGTGGAGAGCATCAGCCCCAGCATTTT. Residues: CASSLDGGEHQPQHF.

This clonotype appeared many times. The V call is TRBV10-3, the J call TRBJ2-2; TRBD2 aligns across 7 bases. Losses at the gene ends were 2 bases for V and 3 bases for J; bases not matched to a gene: 0. This CDR3 has 14 amino acids. Germline lookup yields CDR1 ENHRY and CDR2 SYGVKD. CDR3: CAISEGRDTGELFF. The DNA for the CDR3 is TGTGCCATCAGTGAGGGGAGGGACACCGGGGAGCTGTTTTTT.

At least ten counts were recorded for this clonotype. The rearrangement uses TRBV6-5 and TRBJ2-6; D is possibly TRBD1 (5 bases). Germline lookup yields CDR1 MNHEY and CDR2 SVGAGI. CDR3 length: 17 residues. Trimming removed 7 bases at V and 2 bases at J, with 18 bases between. Here the CDR3 reads CASKWGASPAGANVLTF. The CDR3 nucleotides read TGTGCCAGCAAATGGGGCGCCTCTCCAGCTGGGGCCAACGTCCTGACTTTC.

At least ten counts were recorded for this clonotype. The V gene is TRBV12-3 or TRBV12-4, the J gene TRBJ1-4; D perhaps matches TRBD1 (5 bases). The CDR3 is 15 residues long. The V and J ends lost 5 bases and 3 bases respectively, with 13 bases between them. CDR3 amino acids: CASSAGGGANEKLFF. For the CDR3, the DNA is TGTGCCAGCAGTGCTGGGGGGGGGGCTAATGAAAAACTGTTTTTT.